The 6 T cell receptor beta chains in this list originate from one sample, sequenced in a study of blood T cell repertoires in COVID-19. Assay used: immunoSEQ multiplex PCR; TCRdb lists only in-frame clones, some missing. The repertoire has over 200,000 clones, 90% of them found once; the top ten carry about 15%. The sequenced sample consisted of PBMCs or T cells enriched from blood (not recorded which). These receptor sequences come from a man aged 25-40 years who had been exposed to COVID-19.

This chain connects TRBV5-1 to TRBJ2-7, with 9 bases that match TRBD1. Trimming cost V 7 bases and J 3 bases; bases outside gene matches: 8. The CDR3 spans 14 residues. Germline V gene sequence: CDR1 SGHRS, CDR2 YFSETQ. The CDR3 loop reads CASSGETGGYEQYF. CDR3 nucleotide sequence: TGCGCCAGCTCCGGGGAGACAGGGGGCTACGAGCAGTACTTC.

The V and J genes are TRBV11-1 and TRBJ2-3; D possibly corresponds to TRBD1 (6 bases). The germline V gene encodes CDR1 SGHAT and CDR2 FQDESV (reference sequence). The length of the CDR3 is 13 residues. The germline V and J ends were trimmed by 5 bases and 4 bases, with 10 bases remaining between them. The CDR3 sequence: CASSPQGPDTQYF. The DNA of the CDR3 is TGTGCCAGCAGCCCACAGGGACCAGATACGCAGTATTTT.

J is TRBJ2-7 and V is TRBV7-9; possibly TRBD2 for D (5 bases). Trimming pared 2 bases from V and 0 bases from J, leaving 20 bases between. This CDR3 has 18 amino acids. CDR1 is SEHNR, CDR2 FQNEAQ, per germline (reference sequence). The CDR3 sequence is CASSLFPLASSSSYEQYF. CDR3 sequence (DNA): TGTGCCAGCAGCTTATTCCCGTTGGCTAGCAGCAGCTCCTACGAGCAGTACTTC. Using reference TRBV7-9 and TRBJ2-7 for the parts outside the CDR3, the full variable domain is DTGVSQNPRHKITKRGQNVTFRCDPISEHNRLYWYRQTLGQGPEFLTYFQNEAQLEKSRLLSDRFSAERPKGSFSTLEIQRTEQGDSAMYLCASSLFPLASSSSYEQYFGPGTRLTVT.

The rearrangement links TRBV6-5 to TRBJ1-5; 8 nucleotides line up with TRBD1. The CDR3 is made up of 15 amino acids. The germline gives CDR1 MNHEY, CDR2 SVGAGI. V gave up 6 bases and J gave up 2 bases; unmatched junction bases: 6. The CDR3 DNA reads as TGTGCCAGCAGGCGGACAGGGTGGGGCAATCAGCCCCAGCATTTT. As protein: CASRRTGWGNQPQHF.

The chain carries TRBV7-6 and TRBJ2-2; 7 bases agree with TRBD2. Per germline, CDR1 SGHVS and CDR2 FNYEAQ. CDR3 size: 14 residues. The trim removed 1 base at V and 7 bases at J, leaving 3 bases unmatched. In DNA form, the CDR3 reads TGTGCCAGCAGCTTAGTCGGGGGGATCGGGGAGCTGTTTTTT. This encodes CASSLVGGIGELFF. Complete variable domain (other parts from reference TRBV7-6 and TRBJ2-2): GAGVSQSPRYKVTKRGQDVALRCDPISGHVSLYWYRQALGQGPEFLTYFNYEAQQDKSGLPNDRFSAERPEGSISTLTIQRTEQRDSAMYRCASSLVGGIGELFFGEGSRLTVL.

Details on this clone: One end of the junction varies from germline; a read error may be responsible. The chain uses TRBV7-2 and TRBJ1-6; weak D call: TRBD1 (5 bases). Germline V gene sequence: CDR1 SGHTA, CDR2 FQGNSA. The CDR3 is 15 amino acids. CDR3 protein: CASRFPGAGSSPLHF. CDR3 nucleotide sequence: TGTGCCAGCCGCTTTCCTGGGGCAGGCAGTTCACCCCTCCACTTT.